The 2 T cell receptor beta chains listed next were all sequenced from one sample in a study of blood T cell repertoires in COVID-19. Clones were sequenced by immunoSEQ multiplex PCR, and TCRdb holds only the in-frame ones, with some missing. The sample lists 65,000 to 80,000 clones, about 89% occurring once. The sample comprised peripheral blood. The receptors stem from a man aged 50-59 years with active COVID-19.

This chain connects TRBV6-5 to TRBJ2-3; perhaps TRBD2 as D (6 bases). Germline V lookup: CDR1 MNHEY, CDR2 SVGAGI. Trimming left V 6 bases short and J 4 bases short, with 14 bases between. This CDR3 is built from 14 residues. In DNA form, the CDR3 reads TGTGCCAGCAGCCGAGGAGGGTTTCCAGATACGCAGTATTTT. Residues: CASSRGGFPDTQYF.

This clone appeared once. This rearrangement joins TRBV6-4 to TRBJ1-5; the match to TRBD1 covers 7 bases. CDR1 is MRHNA and CDR2 is SNTAGT in the germline V gene. The junction had 12 bases not matched to a gene; V was cut back by 9 bases and J by 4 bases. CDR3 length: 15 residues. Written as DNA, the CDR3 is TGTGCCAGACAAACCTCAGGGGGTGATAATCAGCCCCAGCATTTT. It translates to CARQTSGGDNQPQHF.